This T cell receptor beta chain comes out of a study of T cell responses to AZD1222 COVID-19 vaccine. Germline lookup yields CDR1 SGHNT and CDR2 YYREEE (reference sequence). The CDR3 runs 13 residues. V was shortened by 0 bases and J by 6 bases, with 9 bases between the two germline ends. A remark on this clone: The antigen remains undetermined.

Repertoires were generated with immunoSEQ multiplex PCR, while TCRdb's copy carries only in-frame clones and drops some. Of some 140,000 clones listed, approximately 90% are singletons. Whole-study findings and limits: Without day 14 samples, only post-peak T cell repertoires were studied. Increases in Spike-specific TCR breadth and depth were seen after two AZD1222 doses. Donors were chiefly white British, with a greater number of females, and clonal diversity was perhaps underestimated. Nearly half of spike-specific TCRs reportedly go after variant regions that carry no mutations.

This TCR came from an adult in good health. The sample here was peripheral blood, taken on day 0 of AZD1222 vaccination. The chain employs TRBV5-4 and TRBJ1-2; perhaps TRBD1 as D (6 bases). CDR3 sequence: CASSLVRGDGYTF. The CDR3 nucleotides are TGTGCCAGCAGCTTGGTGAGGGGGGATGGCTACACCTTC.